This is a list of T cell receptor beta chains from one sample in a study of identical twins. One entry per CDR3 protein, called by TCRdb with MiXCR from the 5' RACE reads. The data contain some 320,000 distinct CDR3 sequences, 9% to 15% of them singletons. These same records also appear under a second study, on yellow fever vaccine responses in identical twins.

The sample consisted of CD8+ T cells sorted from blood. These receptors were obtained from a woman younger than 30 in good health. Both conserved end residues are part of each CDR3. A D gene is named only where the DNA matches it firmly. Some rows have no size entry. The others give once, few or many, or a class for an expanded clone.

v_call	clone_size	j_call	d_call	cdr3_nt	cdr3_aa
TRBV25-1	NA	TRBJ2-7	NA	TGTGCCAGCAGTGAATCTGCAGGTTCCTACGAGCAGTACTTC	CASSESAGSYEQYF
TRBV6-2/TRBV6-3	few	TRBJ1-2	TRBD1	TGTGCCAGCAGCGACAGGTCGACCGGGACAGGGGACGGCTACACCTTC	CASSDRSTGTGDGYTF
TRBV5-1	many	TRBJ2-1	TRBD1	TGCGCCAGCAGGAAGGGGACAGGGGGCGTTGACAATGAGCAGTTCTTC	CASRKGTGGVDNEQFF
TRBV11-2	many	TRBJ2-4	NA	TGTGCCAGCAGCCCAGAGGGAGGGGGCATTCAGTACTTC	CASSPEGGGIQYF
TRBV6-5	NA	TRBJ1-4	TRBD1	TGTGCCAGCAGTTCAAGAGACAGGGTTGAAAAACTGTTTTTT	CASSSRDRVEKLFF
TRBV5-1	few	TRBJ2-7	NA	TGCGCCAGCAGCTGGAGAGGAAGCTCCTACGAGCAGTACTTC	CASSWRGSSYEQYF
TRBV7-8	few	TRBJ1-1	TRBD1	TGTGCCAGCAGCACCCCGCAGGGGGTGAACACTGAAGCTTTCTTT	CASSTPQGVNTEAFF
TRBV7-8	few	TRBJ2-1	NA	TGTGCCAGCAGCTTAGTAAGAGGGGGTTACAATGAGCAGTTCTTC	CASSLVRGGYNEQFF
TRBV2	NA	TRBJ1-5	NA	TGTGCCAGCAGTGAAGTTGGTCGAAATCAGCCCCAGCATTTT	CASSEVGRNQPQHF
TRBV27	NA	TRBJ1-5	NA	TGTGCCAGCAGTTTAGGGCGCAATCAGCCCCAGCATTTT	CASSLGRNQPQHF
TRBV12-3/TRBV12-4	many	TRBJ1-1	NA	TGTGCCAGCAGTCTCCCAGGCGGGACTGGTGAAGCTTTCTTT	CASSLPGGTGEAFF
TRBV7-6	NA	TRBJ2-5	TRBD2	TGTGCCAGCAGAAACTACATGGGGACTAGCGGGGGGGCCGGAGAGACCCAGTACTTC	CASRNYMGTSGGAGETQYF
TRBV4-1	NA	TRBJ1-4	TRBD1	TGCGCCAGCAGCCAATGGACAGGGCCTAATGAAAAACTGTTTTTT	CASSQWTGPNEKLFF
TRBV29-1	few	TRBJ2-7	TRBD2	TGCAGCGTGAGTCCGGGGACTAGCGGGGGGTACGAGCAGTACTTC	CSVSPGTSGGYEQYF
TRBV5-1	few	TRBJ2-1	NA	TGCGCCAGCAGCTGGACTATATTAAATGAGCAGTTCTTC	CASSWTILNEQFF
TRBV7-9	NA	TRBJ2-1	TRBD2	TGTGCCAGCAGCTTAGGAGCGGGAGTTGAGCAGTTCTTC	CASSLGAGVEQFF
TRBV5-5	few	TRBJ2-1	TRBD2	TGTGCCAGCGCCCTCTCAGGCGGGAGGGCCGACAATGAGCAGTTCTTC	CASALSGGRADNEQFF
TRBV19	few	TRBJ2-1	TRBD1	TGTGCCAGTAGTATAGATGGGACAGGGGACTGGGAGCAGTTCTTC	CASSIDGTGDWEQFF
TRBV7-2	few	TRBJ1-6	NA	TGTGCCAGCAGCTTCAGACAGACCGCCTATAATTCACCCCTCCACTTT	CASSFRQTAYNSPLHF